A selection of T cell receptor beta chains follows, all from one sample in a study of early stage breast cancer tumors. TCRdb keeps only in-frame clones here, not all; method: immunoSEQ multiplex PCR. The sample has over 45,000 clones; about 80% are singletons. Specimen: blood. These receptor sequences come from a person between 45 and 65 years old with breast cancer. CDR3s include the opening cysteine and the closing phenylalanine or tryptophan. Fields, in order: D gene, clone size, J gene, V gene, CDR3 protein, CDR3 DNA. A D gene is named only where the DNA matches it firmly. Expanded clones are given a class, and other clones once, few, many or no size at all.

D: TRBD1
size: NA
J: TRBJ2-7
V: TRBV5-1
CDR3: CASTGQGYEQYF
DNA: TGCGCCAGCACGGGACAGGGCTACGAGCAGTACTTC

D: NA
size: NA
J: TRBJ2-7
V: TRBV7-2
CDR3: CASSLELGEPVTEQYF
DNA: TGTGCCAGCAGCTTAGAGTTAGGGGAGCCAGTAACCGAGCAGTACTTC

D: NA
size: NA
J: TRBJ2-7
V: TRBV30
CDR3: CAWSSTGRGNEQYF
DNA: TGTGCCTGGAGTTCTACAGGGAGAGGTAACGAGCAGTACTTC

D: NA
size: NA
J: TRBJ1-1
V: TRBV18
CDR3: CASSPIGSGSQGTEAFF
DNA: TGTGCCAGCTCACCCATCGGGTCCGGATCACAGGGCACTGAAGCTTTCTTT

D: NA
size: NA
J: TRBJ1-5
V: TRBV2
CDR3: CASGSGINSNQPQHF
DNA: TGTGCCAGCGGGTCCGGAATCAATAGCAATCAGCCCCAGCATTTT

D: TRBD1
size: few
J: TRBJ1-6
V: TRBV27
CDR3: CASRFGDRIFNSPLHF
DNA: TGTGCCAGCAGGTTCGGGGACAGGATCTTTAATTCACCCCTCCACTTT

D: TRBD2
size: NA
J: TRBJ2-1
V: TRBV19
CDR3: CASSLRLAGGNYNEQFF
DNA: TGTGCCAGTAGCCTCAGACTAGCGGGAGGGAACTACAATGAGCAGTTCTTC

D: NA
size: NA
J: TRBJ2-5
V: TRBV5-6
CDR3: CASSLGVGETQYF
DNA: TGTGCCAGCAGCTTGGGGGTAGGAGAGACCCAGTACTTC

D: NA
size: NA
J: TRBJ1-1
V: TRBV19
CDR3: CASSRVGIYTEAFF
DNA: TGTGCCAGTAGCCGCGTTGGGATCTACACTGAAGCTTTCTTT

D: TRBD2
size: NA
J: TRBJ2-5
V: TRBV6-5
CDR3: CASSSWTSGQETQYF
DNA: TGTGCCAGCAGTTCGTGGACTAGCGGACAAGAGACCCAGTACTTC

D: NA
size: NA
J: TRBJ2-3
V: TRBV10-3
CDR3: CAISGRTPSSTDTQYF
DNA: TGTGCCATCAGTGGCCGAACTCCCTCTAGCACAGATACGCAGTATTTT

D: NA
size: NA
J: TRBJ1-1
V: TRBV2
CDR3: CASGDGSNTEAFF
DNA: TGTGCCAGTGGGGACGGATCGAACACTGAAGCTTTCTTT

D: TRBD2
size: NA
J: TRBJ2-3
V: TRBV10-3
CDR3: CAIMPSGTDTQYF
DNA: TGTGCCATCATGCCTAGCGGGACAGATACGCAGTATTTT

D: TRBD2
size: once
J: TRBJ2-7
V: TRBV11-2
CDR3: CASSPTESGRFYEQYF
DNA: TGTGCCAGCAGCCCAACGGAGAGCGGGAGATTTTACGAGCAGTACTTC

D: NA
size: NA
J: TRBJ1-1
V: TRBV19
CDR3: CASSMRGDTEAFF
DNA: TGTGCCAGTAGTATGAGGGGAGATACTGAAGCTTTCTTT

D: TRBD2
size: NA
J: TRBJ2-1
V: TRBV29-1
CDR3: CSVENVGGLAEQFF
DNA: TGCAGCGTTGAGAACGTGGGGGGGTTGGCTGAGCAGTTCTTC

D: NA
size: NA
J: TRBJ2-7
V: TRBV2
CDR3: CASKETLNYEQYF
DNA: TGTGCCAGCAAGGAGACACTTAACTACGAGCAGTACTTC

D: TRBD1
size: NA
J: TRBJ1-1
V: TRBV18
CDR3: CASSGTGITEAFF
DNA: TGTGCCAGCTCGGGGACAGGGATCACTGAAGCTTTCTTT

D: NA
size: NA
J: TRBJ2-2
V: TRBV19
CDR3: CASSAQQTGELFF
DNA: TGTGCCAGTAGTGCCCAGCAGACCGGGGAGCTGTTTTTT

D: TRBD1
size: NA
J: TRBJ1-6
V: TRBV7-6
CDR3: CASSLERPRTGGCSCNSPLHF
DNA: TGTGCCAGCAGCTTAGAACGGCCGAGGACAGGGGGTTGTTCTTGTAATTCACCCCTCCACTTT

D: NA
size: NA
J: TRBJ2-5
V: TRBV4-3
CDR3: CASSQPHSAGSLTTQYF
DNA: TGCGCCAGCAGCCAACCACACAGTGCGGGGAGCCTGACTACCCAGTACTTC

D: NA
size: NA
J: TRBJ2-7
V: TRBV7-4
CDR3: CASRKRHPYEQYF
DNA: TGTGCCAGTCGCAAGAGGCACCCCTACGAGCAGTACTTC

D: NA
size: NA
J: TRBJ2-1
V: TRBV19
CDR3: CASSKRDDNEQFF
DNA: TGTGCCAGTAGTAAACGGGACGACAATGAGCAGTTCTTC

D: NA
size: NA
J: TRBJ2-5
V: TRBV30
CDR3: CAWSNRDTVSETQYF
DNA: TGTGCCTGGAGCAACCGGGACACGGTTTCGGAGACCCAGTACTTC

D: NA
size: NA
J: TRBJ2-6
V: TRBV23-1
CDR3: CASSRCFRDSSGANVLTF
DNA: TGCGCCAGCAGTCGTTGTTTTAGAGACAGCTCTGGGGCCAACGTCCTGACTTTC

D: NA
size: NA
J: TRBJ1-1
V: TRBV7-2
CDR3: CASSLALQSNTEAFF
DNA: TGTGCCAGCAGCTTAGCGCTCCAGTCGAACACTGAAGCTTTCTTT

D: NA
size: NA
J: TRBJ2-7
V: TRBV6-5
CDR3: CASSPGGGFEQYF
DNA: TGTGCCAGCAGTCCCGGTGGGGGGTTCGAGCAGTACTTC

D: NA
size: NA
J: TRBJ2-2
V: TRBV9
CDR3: CASSVDIYWGGWTGELFF
DNA: TGTGCCAGCAGCGTCGATATATATTGGGGGGGCTGGACCGGGGAGCTGTTTTTT

D: TRBD1
size: NA
J: TRBJ1-3
V: TRBV28
CDR3: CASSRPGQLARNTIYF
DNA: TGTGCCAGCAGCCGTCCGGGACAGTTGGCGAGAAACACCATATATTTT

D: TRBD2
size: once
J: TRBJ2-5
V: TRBV4-2
CDR3: CASSQGTASGTRETQYF
DNA: TGTGCCAGCAGCCAAGGGACGGCTAGCGGGACAAGGGAGACCCAGTACTTC

D: NA
size: NA
J: TRBJ1-1
V: TRBV19
CDR3: CASTRRSPMNTEAFF
DNA: TGTGCCAGTACCCGGAGAAGTCCAATGAACACTGAAGCTTTCTTT

D: TRBD1
size: NA
J: TRBJ2-4
V: TRBV19
CDR3: CASSSKGQGLGNIQYF
DNA: TGTGCCAGTAGTTCAAAGGGACAGGGATTGGGAAACATTCAGTACTTC

D: NA
size: NA
J: TRBJ2-7
V: TRBV7-8
CDR3: CASSFGAAAVYEQYF
DNA: TGTGCCAGCAGCTTCGGGGCGGCAGCTGTCTACGAGCAGTACTTC

D: NA
size: NA
J: TRBJ2-3
V: TRBV5-1
CDR3: CASAFGGVEDTQYF
DNA: TGCGCCAGCGCCTTCGGGGGCGTTGAAGATACGCAGTATTTT

D: TRBD1
size: NA
J: TRBJ1-2
V: TRBV27
CDR3: CASSLSFRNRGRPNYGYTF
DNA: TGTGCCAGCAGTTTATCCTTCCGGAACAGGGGGCGGCCCAACTATGGCTACACCTTC

D: TRBD2
size: NA
J: TRBJ2-5
V: TRBV5-6
CDR3: CASSRGGTRLGETQYF
DNA: TGTGCCAGCAGTCGCGGGGGTACCCGTTTGGGAGAGACCCAGTACTTC

D: NA
size: NA
J: TRBJ2-5
V: TRBV27
CDR3: CASSPQYRKETQYF
DNA: TGTGCCAGCAGTCCCCAGTACAGGAAAGAGACCCAGTACTTC

D: NA
size: NA
J: TRBJ1-1
V: TRBV9
CDR3: CASSVAGGPEAFF
DNA: TGTGCCAGCAGCGTAGCCGGGGGGCCTGAAGCTTTCTTT

D: NA
size: NA
J: TRBJ2-1
V: TRBV11-3
CDR3: CASSLGQFTSNEQFF
DNA: TGTGCCAGCAGCTTAGGACAGTTTACGTCCAATGAGCAGTTCTTC

D: NA
size: NA
J: TRBJ2-3
V: TRBV5-1
CDR3: CASSWMGDLTDTQYF
DNA: TGCGCCAGCAGTTGGATGGGGGATTTAACAGATACGCAGTATTTT

D: NA
size: NA
J: TRBJ2-1
V: TRBV5-6
CDR3: CASSLGDTEQFF
DNA: TGTGCCAGCAGCTTAGGGGACACGGAGCAGTTCTTC

D: NA
size: NA
J: TRBJ2-3
V: TRBV11-1
CDR3: CASSLVSEDTQYF
DNA: TGTGCCAGCAGCTTAGTCAGTGAAGATACGCAGTATTTT

D: NA
size: NA
J: TRBJ2-7
V: TRBV27
CDR3: CASSLSPGAGYEQYF
DNA: TGTGCCAGCAGTTTATCCCCCGGGGCGGGCTACGAGCAGTACTTC

D: TRBD1
size: once
J: TRBJ2-1
V: TRBV7-2
CDR3: CASSPQGGDRGYNEQFF
DNA: TGTGCCAGCAGCCCACAGGGGGGGGACAGGGGGTACAATGAGCAGTTCTTC

D: TRBD1
size: NA
J: TRBJ2-1
V: TRBV6-4
CDR3: CASSRDSYNEQFF
DNA: TGTGCCAGCAGCCGGGACAGCTACAATGAGCAGTTCTTC

D: TRBD1
size: NA
J: TRBJ1-1
V: TRBV5-1
CDR3: CASEPGQGLMNTEAFF
DNA: TGCGCCAGCGAACCGGGACAGGGGCTTATGAACACTGAAGCTTTCTTT

D: NA
size: NA
J: TRBJ2-7
V: TRBV1
CDR3: CTSSRHGGPRRSYEQYF
DNA: TGCACCAGCAGCCGCCACGGGGGACCCCGACGCTCCTACGAGCAGTACTTC

D: TRBD1
size: NA
J: TRBJ1-3
V: TRBV4-3
CDR3: CASSQEGTGYSSGNTIYF
DNA: TGCGCCAGCAGCCAAGAAGGGACAGGCTATTCCTCTGGAAACACCATATATTTT

D: NA
size: NA
J: TRBJ2-5
V: TRBV7-6
CDR3: CASSPGIYTIQETQYF
DNA: TGTGCCAGCAGCCCAGGCATCTACACGATACAAGAGACCCAGTACTTC

D: NA
size: once
J: TRBJ2-1
V: TRBV19
CDR3: CASSKTSRGLTAYNEQFF
DNA: TGTGCCAGTAGTAAAACGTCGCGAGGCCTCACGGCCTACAATGAGCAGTTCTTC